The rows below give T cell receptor beta chains drawn from one sample of a study of beta chain features in type 1 diabetes. Measured with immunoSEQ multiplex PCR; TCRdb has only the in-frame clones, and not every one. Counted here are a few hundred thousand clones, 9.6% occurring once; the ten biggest clones make up approximately 0.6%. The material sequenced was central memory CD4+ T cells from blood. The receptor set was obtained from a man aged 25-45 years with type 1 diabetes. CDR3s include the opening cysteine and the closing phenylalanine or tryptophan. The D gene is left open where the match is weak. Only some rows state a clone size, as once, few, many or a class for expanded clones.

clone_size	v_call	d_call	j_call	cdr3_aa	cdr3_nt
NA	TRBV7-3	NA	TRBJ2-3	CASSPNYHTGTDTQYF	TGTGCCAGCAGCCCCAACTATCACACTGGCACAGATACGCAGTATTTT
NA	TRBV30	NA	TRBJ2-3	CAWSVLGGRGTDTQYF	TGTGCCTGGAGTGTACTAGGGGGGAGGGGCACAGATACGCAGTATTTT
NA	TRBV30	TRBD1	TRBJ1-2	CAWSGGQGRGYTF	TGTGCCTGGAGTGGAGGACAGGGACGTGGCTACACCTTC
NA	TRBV7-9	NA	TRBJ2-7	CASNNGQIYEQYF	TGTGCCAGCAACAATGGGCAGATCTACGAGCAGTACTTC
NA	TRBV19	TRBD1	TRBJ2-7	CASTIGTGAYEQYF	TGTGCCAGTACCATCGGGACAGGGGCCTACGAGCAGTACTTC
few	TRBV4-2	TRBD1	TRBJ1-2	CASSQASDRGLVGGYTF	TGTGCCAGCAGCCAAGCTTCGGACAGGGGGCTGGTCGGTGGCTACACCTTC
NA	TRBV10-2	NA	TRBJ1-1	CASSEYISRAEAFF	TGCGCCAGCAGTGAGTACATTTCTCGCGCTGAAGCTTTCTTT
few	TRBV13	NA	TRBJ1-5	CASSWTVSNQPQHF	TGTGCCAGCAGCTGGACGGTGAGCAATCAGCCCCAGCATTTT
many	TRBV28	NA	TRBJ2-3	CASSFQSTDTQYF	TGTGCCAGCAGTTTCCAGAGCACAGATACGCAGTATTTT
few	TRBV13	NA	TRBJ1-1	CASSEQGSVTEAFF	TGTGCCAGCAGTGAACAGGGAAGTGTCACTGAAGCTTTCTTT
many	TRBV13	NA	TRBJ1-2	CASSLREGGYTF	TGTGCCAGCAGCCTCAGAGAGGGTGGCTACACCTTC
NA	TRBV18	NA	TRBJ2-7	CASSPDELGTPPQYGVF	TGTGCCAGCTCACCCGACGAGTTAGGGACGCCCCCCCAGTATGGGGTCTTC
few	TRBV30	NA	TRBJ1-5	CAWTGTSARQPQHF	TGTGCCTGGACGGGGACTTCGGCCAGGCAGCCCCAGCATTTT
NA	TRBV18	TRBD1	TRBJ2-7	CASLDRGRRVDEQYF	TGTGCCAGCCTGGACAGGGGGCGTAGGGTGGACGAGCAGTACTTC
few	TRBV6-5	NA	TRBJ2-1	CASSYVQGFSYNEQFF	TGTGCCAGCAGTTACGTTCAGGGATTCTCCTACAATGAGCAGTTCTTC
few	TRBV2	NA	TRBJ2-6	CASGGDSGANVLTF	TGTGCCTCCGGAGGAGACTCTGGGGCCAACGTCCTGACTTTC
few	TRBV5-6	NA	TRBJ1-2	CASSPEQARPYGYTF	TGTGCCAGCAGCCCTGAACAGGCTAGACCCTATGGCTACACCTTC
NA	TRBV5-1	TRBD1	TRBJ1-1	CASSRATGSQTEAFF	TGCGCCAGCAGCCGAGCGACAGGGAGTCAAACTGAAGCTTTCTTT
NA	TRBV11-1	TRBD2	TRBJ2-7	CASSLDAGGTWEQYF	TGTGCCAGCAGCTTAGACGCGGGAGGCACGTGGGAGCAGTACTTC
few	TRBV6-6	TRBD1	TRBJ1-5	CASSWTGAQPQHF	TGTGCCAGCAGTTGGACAGGGGCGCAGCCCCAGCATTTT
NA	TRBV10-3	NA	TRBJ2-2	CAISVGLAGNTGELFF	TGTGCCATCAGTGTAGGTCTAGCTGGCAACACCGGGGAGCTGTTTTTT
NA	TRBV28	NA	TRBJ1-5	CASSPGRGGNQPQHF	TGTGCCAGCAGTCCCGGGAGGGGTGGCAATCAGCCCCAGCATTTT
few	TRBV7-2	NA	TRBJ1-1	CASTPLRGTEAFF	TGTGCCAGCACCCCCCTTCGGGGGACTGAAGCTTTCTTT
few	TRBV28	NA	TRBJ1-5	CASSLMNSNQPQHF	TGTGCCAGCAGTTTAATGAATAGCAATCAGCCCCAGCATTTT
few	TRBV5-6	TRBD1	TRBJ2-1	CASSSNTGTGGSYEQFF	TGTGCCAGCAGCTCCAATACCGGGACAGGGGGATCGTATGAGCAGTTCTTC
NA	TRBV7-9	NA	TRBJ2-7	CASSLESGQDEQYF	TGTGCCAGCAGCTTAGAGTCGGGGCAAGACGAGCAGTACTTC
few	TRBV9	NA	TRBJ2-7	CASSVAQASYEQYF	TGTGCCAGCAGCGTAGCTCAGGCAAGCTACGAGCAGTACTTC
many	TRBV5-4	TRBD2	TRBJ2-2	CASSPGLAEVMAGELFF	TGTGCCAGCAGCCCGGGACTAGCGGAAGTAATGGCCGGGGAGCTGTTTTTT
NA	TRBV29-1	NA	TRBJ1-1	CSGKKQGHTEAFF	TGCAGCGGAAAAAAACAGGGCCACACTGAAGCTTTCTTT
NA	TRBV10-3	NA	TRBJ1-5	CAISVEGYNQPQHF	TGTGCCATCAGTGTAGAAGGGTACAATCAGCCCCAGCATTTT